The 6 T cell receptor beta chains below come from one sample, sequenced in a study of shared T cell receptors in the human thymus. Using immunoSEQ multiplex PCR, the repertoire was profiled, and TCRdb retains in-frame clones only, with some absent. The table includes roughly 660,000 clones, 70% to 90% detected once. These records were also assigned to another study, of human thymus T cells.

Input material: thymocytes. These receptors all stem from a boy less than two years old with a congenital heart defect.

This clone has only one observation. The chain employs TRBV6-1 and TRBJ1-5; 8 bases align to TRBD1. The CDR3 covers 15 residues. The germline gives CDR1 MNHNS, CDR2 SASEGT. The junction had 6 bases not matched to a gene; V was cut back by 3 bases and J by 5 bases. The CDR3 reads CASSDRDRRDQPQHF. The CDR3 DNA reads TGTGCCAGCAGTGATAGGGACAGGAGAGATCAGCCCCAGCATTTT.

This chain joins TRBV4-3 and TRBJ2-7; 12 bases are a match to TRBD1. Per the germline V gene, CDR1 is LGHNA and CDR2 is YSLEER. V gave up 4 bases and J gave up 3 bases; unmatched junction bases: 4. The CDR3 is 15 residues long. This CDR3 reads CASSPWDRGRYEQYF. The CDR3 nucleotides read TGCGCCAGCAGCCCTTGGGACAGGGGGCGCTACGAGCAGTACTTC.

Of note for this clone: The junction and the germline gene differ at one end; a read error may be behind it. DNA for the CDR3: TGCGCCAGCAGCCAAGAAAACCTAAGACATCTTCAGGGGACGCCCTTACACTTC. Translation gives CASSQENLRHLQGTPLHF. The chain joins TRBV4-3 to TRBJ2-5; maybe TRBD1 (6 bases). The CDR3 runs 18 residues. Germline-derived CDR1 and CDR2 are LGHNA and YSLEER.

V and J are TRBV30 and TRBJ2-7, with 10 nucleotides matching TRBD2. The germline CDR1 and CDR2 sequences are GTSNPN and SVGIG (reference sequence). V gave up 4 bases and J gave up 2 bases; unmatched junction bases: 17. This CDR3 spans 18 amino acids. In DNA, the CDR3 is TGTGCCTGGAAAACCTCATGTCGGCTAGCGGGAGAAACCTACGAGCAGTACTTC. Its translation: CAWKTSCRLAGETYEQYF.

The chain joins TRBV18 to TRBJ2-4, with 7 bases lining up with TRBD1. The V gene end was trimmed by 0 bases and the J gene end by 3 bases; junction bases not matched to a gene: 5. The CDR3 is made up of 16 amino acids. Germline V gene lookup returns CDR1 KGHSH and CDR2 LQKENI. CDR3 nucleotides: TGTGCCAGCTCACCACCTCCGGGACAGAGCAAAAACATTCAGTACTTC. Residues: CASSPPPGQSKNIQYF.

J is TRBJ2-7 and V is TRBV7-8; possible D gene TRBD1, 6 bases. CDR1 is SGHVS, CDR2 FQNEAQ, per germline. The CDR3 covers 14 residues. V gave up 7 bases and J gave up 2 bases, with 15 bases separating them. The CDR3 here is CASKGTPWTYEQYF. DNA of the CDR3: TGTGCCAGCAAAGGGACACCCTGGACCTACGAGCAGTACTTC.